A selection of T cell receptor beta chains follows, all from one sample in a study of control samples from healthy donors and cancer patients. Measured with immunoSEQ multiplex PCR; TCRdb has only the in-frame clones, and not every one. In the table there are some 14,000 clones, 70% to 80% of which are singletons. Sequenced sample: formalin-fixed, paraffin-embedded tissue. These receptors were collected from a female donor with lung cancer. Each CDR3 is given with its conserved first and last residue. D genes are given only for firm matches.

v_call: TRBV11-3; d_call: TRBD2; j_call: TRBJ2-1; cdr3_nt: TGTGCCAGCAGCTTAGCGGCAGCGGGGGGGCTTAGTGAGCAGTTCTTC; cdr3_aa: CASSLAAAGGLSEQFF
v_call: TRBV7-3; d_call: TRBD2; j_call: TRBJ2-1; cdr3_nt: TGTGCCAGCAGCTCCCAGGGAGCGGGGGAGAATGAGCAGTTCTTC; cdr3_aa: CASSSQGAGENEQFF
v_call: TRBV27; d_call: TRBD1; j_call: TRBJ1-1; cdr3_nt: TGTGCCAGCAGTTTATTTCAGGGGGCGAACACTGAAGCTTTCTTT; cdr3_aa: CASSLFQGANTEAFF
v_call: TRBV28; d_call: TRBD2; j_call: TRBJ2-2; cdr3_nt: TGTGCCAGCCTAGCGGCAGGCGAAATCGCCGGGGAGCTGTTTTTT; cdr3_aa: CASLAAGEIAGELFF
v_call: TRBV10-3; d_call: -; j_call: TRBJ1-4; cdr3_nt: TGTGCCATCAGTGCCACAGGGAGCCAAACTAATGAAAAACTGTTTTTT; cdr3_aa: CAISATGSQTNEKLFF
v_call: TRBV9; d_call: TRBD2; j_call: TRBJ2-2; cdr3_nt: TGTGCCAGCGGGGAGACTAGCGCGGCCGGGGAGCTGTTTTTT; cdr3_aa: CASGETSAAGELFF
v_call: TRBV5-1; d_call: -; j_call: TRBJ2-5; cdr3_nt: TGCGCCAGCAGCTTGGATATGGGGACCCAGTACTTC; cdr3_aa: CASSLDMGTQYF
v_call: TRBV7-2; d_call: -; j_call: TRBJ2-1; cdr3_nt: TGTGCCAGCAGCCCAACAGCTAACTCCTACAATGAGCAGTTCTTC; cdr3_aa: CASSPTANSYNEQFF
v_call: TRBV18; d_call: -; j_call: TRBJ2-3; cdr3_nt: TGTGCCAGCTCCCTAGGAGGGCAGGGATCCACAGATACGCAGTATTTT; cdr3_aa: CASSLGGQGSTDTQYF
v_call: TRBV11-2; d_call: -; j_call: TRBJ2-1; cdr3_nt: TGTGCCAGCAGCAACAACGTCGGTACTTACAATGAGCAGTTCTTC; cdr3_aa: CASSNNVGTYNEQFF
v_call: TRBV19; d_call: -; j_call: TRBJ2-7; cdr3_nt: TGTGCCAGTAGCGGTGGAGGACCCTACGAGCAGTACTTC; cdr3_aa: CASSGGGPYEQYF